A selection of T cell receptor beta chains follows, all from one sample in a study of cytomegalovirus exposure and HLA in healthy donors. Sequencing used immunoSEQ multiplex PCR; TCRdb keeps in-frame clones, though not all of them. The table records 55,000 to 65,000 clones, 65% to 75% of them present only once. Sequencing used PBMCs. Receptors were obtained from a man aged 25-45 years in good health and CMV-seropositive. Both conserved end residues are part of each CDR3. Fields, in order: CDR3 protein, CDR3 DNA, J gene, clone size, V gene, D gene. A D gene is named only where the DNA matches it firmly. A clone size is listed for some rows: how often the clone was seen (once, few, many), or a class if it is expanded.

CASSVAVNTGELFF TGTGCCAGCAGCGTAGCCGTGAACACCGGGGAGCTGTTTTTT TRBJ2-2 few TRBV9 NA
CASSSNPGALYEQYF TGTGCCAGTAGTTCAAACCCAGGGGCCCTCTACGAGCAGTACTTC TRBJ2-7 NA TRBV19 NA
CASSRGTSGEQYF TGTGCCAGCAGCCGGGGGACTAGCGGTGAGCAGTACTTC TRBJ2-7 few TRBV4-2 TRBD2
CSVEEGGTGGRKLFF TGCAGCGTTGAAGAGGGGGGAACGGGAGGGCGAAAACTGTTTTTT TRBJ1-4 NA TRBV29-1 NA
CASSVASRASGNTIYF TGTGCCAGCAGCGTAGCCTCCAGGGCCTCTGGAAACACCATATATTTT TRBJ1-3 NA TRBV9 NA
CARRDRAVHGYTF TGTGCCAGGAGGGACAGGGCGGTTCATGGCTACACCTTC TRBJ1-2 NA TRBV2 TRBD1
CASTDRGRGSYGYTF TGTGCCAGTACGGACAGGGGAAGGGGGTCCTATGGCTACACCTTC TRBJ1-2 NA TRBV27 TRBD1
CASSFNQVSDEQFF TGTGCCAGCAGCTTTAACCAGGTATCAGATGAGCAGTTCTTC TRBJ2-1 NA TRBV7-2 NA
CASSFSRGGRNEQFF TGTGCCAGCAGTTTCTCGCGGGGGGGCCGAAATGAGCAGTTCTTC TRBJ2-1 NA TRBV27 TRBD2
CASSQGQAQETQYF TGTGCCAGCTCTCAGGGACAGGCTCAAGAGACCCAGTACTTC TRBJ2-5 once TRBV18 TRBD1
CASSAYGGNNSPLHF TGTGCCAGCAGCGCCTATGGCGGTAACAATTCACCCCTCCACTTT TRBJ1-6 NA TRBV5-4 NA
CASSVEGTKHQPQHF TGTGCCAGCAGCGTAGAGGGGACAAAGCATCAGCCCCAGCATTTT TRBJ1-5 NA TRBV9 NA
CASRGTKRGTDTQYF TGTGCCAGCAGGGGGACTAAGCGGGGCACAGATACGCAGTATTTT TRBJ2-3 few TRBV5-6 TRBD2
CASSEGQGASYEQYF TGTGCCAGTTCCGAAGGACAGGGTGCCTCCTACGAGCAGTACTTC TRBJ2-7 NA TRBV5-4 TRBD1
CASSLGSPGGEQYF TGCGCCAGCAGCCTCGGTTCCCCGGGTGGAGAGCAGTACTTC TRBJ2-7 NA TRBV5-1 NA